This is a list of T cell receptor beta chains from one sample in a study of blood T cell repertoires in COVID-19. Repertoires were generated with immunoSEQ multiplex PCR, while TCRdb's copy carries only in-frame clones and drops some. This table has about 49,000 clones, 70% to 90% appearing once. The sequencing sample was made of peripheral blood. These TCRs come from a human donor in a cohort sampled during active COVID-19. The CDR3 runs from the conserved cysteine through the conserved F or W. The order of the fields is clone size, V gene, CDR3 length, D gene, J gene, CDR3 DNA, CDR3 protein. A D gene is named only where the DNA matches it firmly. Clone size, where shown, is once, few, many, or a class for clones that have expanded.

-	TRBV19	12	-	TRBJ1-5	TGTGCCAGTAGTGACCAGGGGAAGCCCCAGCATTTT	CASSDQGKPQHF
-	TRBV19	13	-	TRBJ2-4	TGTGCCAGTAGTGGGAGAGCCAAAAACATTCAGTACTTC	CASSGRAKNIQYF
-	TRBV7-6	16	TRBD1	TRBJ1-4	TGTGCCAGCAGCCCGGGACAGGGGGCGTTAGGGGAAAAACTGTTTTTT	CASSPGQGALGEKLFF
-	TRBV7-2	15	TRBD2	TRBJ2-1	TGTGCCAGCAGCTTAGTTAGCGGGGGGGCCAGTGAGCAGTTCTTC	CASSLVSGGASEQFF
-	TRBV18	15	TRBD1	TRBJ1-2	TGTGCCAGCTCACTAAGGGACAGGAGTGTTTATGGCTACACCTTC	CASSLRDRSVYGYTF
-	TRBV25-1	14	TRBD1	TRBJ1-2	TGTGCCAGTGAACCGGGACAGGGGCTCTATGGCTACACCTTC	CASEPGQGLYGYTF
once	TRBV9	13	-	TRBJ2-7	TGTGCCAGCAGCGTAGTGAGCAATTCCGAGCAGTACTTC	CASSVVSNSEQYF
-	TRBV27	15	-	TRBJ2-3	TGTGCCAGCAGTCAAGCGGGCCCCTTTACAGATACGCAGTATTTT	CASSQAGPFTDTQYF
-	TRBV10-2	14	-	TRBJ2-3	TGCGCCAGCAACCAACAGGGATGGGCAGATACGCAGTATTTT	CASNQQGWADTQYF
-	TRBV19	14	TRBD1	TRBJ1-5	TGTGCCAGTAGCGGACAGGGGGTTAATCAGCCCCAGCATTTT	CASSGQGVNQPQHF
-	TRBV10-1	15	-	TRBJ1-5	TGCGCCAGCAGTGACAGGGGATATAGCAATCAGCCCCAGCATTTT	CASSDRGYSNQPQHF
-	TRBV5-8	14	-	TRBJ2-5	TGTGCCAGCAGCCCCGGGACACCGGGTGAGACCCAGTACTTC	CASSPGTPGETQYF
-	TRBV7-9	16	TRBD1	TRBJ2-1	TGTGCCAGCAGCCCTACGGGGACAGTTACCTACAATGAGCAGTTCTTC	CASSPTGTVTYNEQFF
-	TRBV30	19	-	TRBJ2-7	TGTGCCTGGAGTGGGACAACCCACAGGGTCTTTCGGGGAAAGTACGAGCAGTACTTC	CAWSGTTHRVFRGKYEQYF
-	TRBV7-2	17	-	TRBJ1-5	TGTGCCAGCAGCTTAGAATGGGCCAGGGATATTAATCAGCCCCAGCATTTT	CASSLEWARDINQPQHF
-	TRBV15	16	-	TRBJ2-2	TGTGCCACCAGCAGAGGAACACAATCGAACACCGGGGAGCTGTTTTTT	CATSRGTQSNTGELFF
-	TRBV3-1/TRBV3-2	17	TRBD2	TRBJ2-5	TGTGCCAGCAGCCACTTGCTCCTCTGGGGGGGCCAAGAGACCCAGTACTTC	CASSHLLLWGGQETQYF
once	TRBV12-3/TRBV12-4	13	-	TRBJ1-1	TGTGCCAGCAGTCCAGGTTCTTGGACTGAAGCTTTCTTT	CASSPGSWTEAFF
-	TRBV7-2	14	-	TRBJ1-5	TGTGCCAGCAGTACCGCAAACACAAATCAGCCCCAGCATTTT	CASSTANTNQPQHF
-	TRBV7-2	18	TRBD2	TRBJ2-1	TGTGCCAGCAGCTTAAGGCCAACTAGCGGGAGGGCCCCCAATGAGCAGTTCTTC	CASSLRPTSGRAPNEQFF
-	TRBV3-1/TRBV3-2	15	-	TRBJ2-1	TGTGCCAGCAGCCTAGGGGTGGCCTTCGGGAATGAGCAGTTCTTC	CASSLGVAFGNEQFF
-	TRBV6-1	12	-	TRBJ1-2	TGTGCCAGCAGTGACAGGGAGGGTGGCTACACCTTC	CASSDREGGYTF
-	TRBV7-9	15	TRBD2	TRBJ2-1	TGTGCCAGCAGCAAACTAGCGGGGCCGGCCAATGAGCAGTTCTTC	CASSKLAGPANEQFF
few	TRBV7-9	12	-	TRBJ2-1	TGTGCCAGCAGCTGGGACTTGGGTGAGCAGTTCTTC	CASSWDLGEQFF
-	TRBV18	15	TRBD1	TRBJ2-3	TGTGCCAGCTCGGAGGGACAGGGGGCCGCAGATACGCAGTATTTT	CASSEGQGAADTQYF
few	TRBV7-2	16	TRBD1	TRBJ2-2	TGTGCCAGCAGCTTTGATGGAACAGGGGGCAGCGGGGAGCTGTTTTTT	CASSFDGTGGSGELFF
-	TRBV4-3	15	-	TRBJ2-1	TGCGCCAGCAGCCAAGGGACTACCCCCTACAATGAGCAGTTCTTC	CASSQGTTPYNEQFF
-	TRBV4-1	16	-	TRBJ1-2	TGCGCCAGCAGCTCCCCGGGGGGGAATCTCAACTATGGCTACACCTTC	CASSSPGGNLNYGYTF
once	TRBV6-5	14	TRBD1	TRBJ1-5	TGTGCCAGCAGAATCCGGGACAGGTGGCAGCCCCAGCATTTT	CASRIRDRWQPQHF
-	TRBV15	18	TRBD2	TRBJ2-3	TGTGCCACCAGCAGAGAAGGGGGAATAGCGGGAGTTAGCGATACGCAGTATTTT	CATSREGGIAGVSDTQYF
-	TRBV21-1	16	-	TRBJ2-7	TGTGCCAGCAGCCGCAAGGGACTACCCAAAACCTACGAGCAGTACTTC	CASSRKGLPKTYEQYF
once	TRBV5-6	13	-	TRBJ2-7	TGTGCCAGCAGCTATCAGGGGGGCTACGAGCAGTACTTC	CASSYQGGYEQYF
once	TRBV5-6	15	TRBD1	TRBJ2-3	TGTGCCAGCAGCTCAGGGGGCGGAGGCACAGATACGCAGTATTTT	CASSSGGGGTDTQYF
-	TRBV6-5	15	TRBD2	TRBJ2-3	TGTGCCAGCAGTCCCCGGGAGGGCCACACAGATACGCAGTATTTT	CASSPREGHTDTQYF
-	TRBV7-2	15	TRBD1	TRBJ1-2	TGTGCCAGCAGCTTAGGGGGACAGGGTTTCTATGGCTACACCTTC	CASSLGGQGFYGYTF
-	TRBV19	10	-	TRBJ1-1	TGTGCCAGTTCGCAGGGTGAAGCTTTCTTT	CASSQGEAFF
-	TRBV12-3/TRBV12-4	12	-	TRBJ1-2	TGTGCCAGCAGTTTGGCCTCCTATGGCTACACCTTC	CASSLASYGYTF